This T cell receptor (beta chain) appears in the sequencing data of a study of OX40 agonist ivuxolimab in advanced cancers. Background on the study: Treatment of patients was with ivuxolimab, an agonistic anti-OX40 (CD134) antibody.

Some clones are missing from TCRdb's copy, which holds only in-frame ones; the method was immunoSEQ multiplex PCR. The repertoire has tens of thousands of clones, about 89% of them found once; the top ten carry under 0.8%. Note on this clone: Antigen unknown.

Patients with a history of autoimmune disease or on systemic immunosuppression were excluded. Study findings and constraints: The authors also found low normalized T-cell clonal expansion in some nonresponders. Expansion of clones was among the lowest in partial responders at 0.1-3.0 mg/kg.

This CDR3 has 15 amino acids. Trimming at V came to 6 bases and at J to 6 bases, leaving 11 bases not matched to a gene. Germline V gene sequence: CDR1 MNHNS, CDR2 SASEGT. The chain recombines TRBV6-1 with TRBJ1-2; 9 nucleotides match TRBD1. The sequence was collected from an adult with an advanced solid tumor such as melanoma, head and neck, liver or kidney cancer. The starting material was CD4+ or CD8+ T cells sorted from blood, obtained in a trial of the OX40 agonist ivuxolimab. The CDR3: CASRPTLDRGHGYTF. The CDR3 nucleotides read TGTGCCAGCAGACCAACCCTGGACAGGGGCCATGGCTACACCTTC.